This T cell receptor beta chain was documented in a study of blood T cell repertoires in COVID-19. At the level of the study: From the United States, Italy and Spain came samples of acute and convalescent COVID-19.

Original processing methods: Using reference gene primer amplification, nucleated cell counts were estimated. Assay: immunoSEQ multiplex PCR; the TCRdb copy retains only in-frame clones and omits some. The V and J calls and clone size were taken over from that table, and D and trimming were inferred from the DNA. Of about 400,000 clones in the sample, roughly 86% were seen once. Enrollees, roughly 18 to 89 years old, lived in fewer than 25 US areas. Two negative PCRs, clearance, or symptom resolution were required of recovered Cohort 3 donors. Only one count was recorded for this clone. The sample consisted of PBMCs or T cells enriched from blood (not recorded which). This clonotype was obtained from a woman between 25 and 40 years old who had recovered from COVID-19.

The CDR3 coding sequence is TGTGCCAGCAGTTTAAACTACCAAGAGACCCAGTACTTC. It is translated as CASSLNYQETQYF. The gene calls are TRBV12-3 or TRBV12-4 and TRBJ2-5; no clear D gene. The CDR3 contains 13 residues. V was clipped by 2 bases and J by 0 bases, with 4 bases between them.